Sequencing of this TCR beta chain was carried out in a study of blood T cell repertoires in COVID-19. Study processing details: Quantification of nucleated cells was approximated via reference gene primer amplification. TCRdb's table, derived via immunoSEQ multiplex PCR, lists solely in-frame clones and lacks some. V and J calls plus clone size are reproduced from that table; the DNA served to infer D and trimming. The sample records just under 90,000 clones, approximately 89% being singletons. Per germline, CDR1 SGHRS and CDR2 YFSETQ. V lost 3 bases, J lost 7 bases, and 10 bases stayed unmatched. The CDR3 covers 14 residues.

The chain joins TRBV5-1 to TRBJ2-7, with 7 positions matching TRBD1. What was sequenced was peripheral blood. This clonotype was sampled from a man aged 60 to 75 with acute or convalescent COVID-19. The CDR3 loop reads CASSSLRGPREQYF. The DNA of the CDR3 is TGCGCCAGCAGCTCCTTGAGGGGGCCAAGGGAGCAGTACTTC.